These 21 T cell receptor beta chains originate from one sample sequenced in a study of blood T cell repertoires in COVID-19. Libraries were prepared by immunoSEQ multiplex PCR; TCRdb keeps only in-frame clonotypes and omits some of them. In the table there are 91,000 or so clones, roughly 89% of which are singletons. The sample consisted of peripheral blood. Source of these receptors: a human donor in a cohort sampled during active COVID-19.

V is TRBV5-6 and J is TRBJ1-2; tentatively, D is TRBD1 (5 bases). Germline V gives CDR1 SGHDT, CDR2 YYEEEE. CDR3 length equals 11 residues. Trimming took 0 bases from V and 13 from J, leaving 10 bases between them. CDR3 nucleotides: TGTGCCAGCAGCTTGGACAGGTCGACCACCTTC. Residues: CASSLDRSTTF.

This rearrangement joins TRBV11-2 to TRBJ2-7; D is possibly TRBD1 (6 bases). Trimming removed 4 bases from V and 2 bases from J, with 15 bases in between. CDR3 size: 15 residues. The germline V gene has CDR1 SGHAT and CDR2 FQNNGV. The CDR3 region has the DNA TGTGCCAGCAGCTCAGTAAGGGACAAGACCTACGAGCAGTACTTC. Its translation: CASSSVRDKTYEQYF.

J is TRBJ1-2 and V is TRBV7-2; tentative D call: TRBD1 (6 bases). Looked up from germline, CDR1 is SGHTA and CDR2 is FQGNSA. This CDR3 is built from 13 residues. The V end lost 5 bases, the J end lost 7 bases, and 14 bases lay between the germline ends. The CDR3 DNA reads TGTGCCAGCAGCCCCCGGGGGGCGTTTGGCTACACCTTC. Its translation is CASSPRGAFGYTF.

This clone occurred once. The chain carries TRBV7-6 and TRBJ2-7; 8 nucleotides agree with TRBD1. After removal of 1 base from V and 0 bases from J, the junction contained 2 bases not matched to a gene. CDR1 and CDR2 (germline): SGHVS, FNYEAQ. The CDR3 is 15 amino acids. The CDR3 sequence: CASSLEQGGSYEQYF. As DNA, the CDR3 is TGTGCCAGCAGCTTAGAACAGGGGGGCTCCTACGAGCAGTACTTC.

The chain carries TRBV13 and TRBJ1-6; TRBD1 matches at 10 bases. CDR3 size: 14 residues. Germline CDR1 reads PRHDT; CDR2 reads FYEKMQ (reference sequence). Trimming took 3 bases from V and 8 from J; bases not matched to a gene: 1. CDR3 DNA: TGTGCCAGCAGCTTTGGGACAGGGGATTCACCCCTCCACTTT. Translated, it gives CASSFGTGDSPLHF.

This clone has just one count. The chain employs TRBV6-2 or TRBV6-3 and TRBJ2-2, with D possibly TRBD1 on 6 matching bases. V was trimmed by 2 bases and J by 6 bases, leaving 13 bases between them. From germline, CDR1 is MNHEY and CDR2 SVGEGT. This CDR3 has 15 amino acids. In nucleotides, the CDR3 is TGTGCCAGCAGTTACGGTCAGGGGCTCGCCGGGGAGCTGTTTTTT. It encodes CASSYGQGLAGELFF.

The sample holds one count of this clone. The rearrangement uses TRBV7-9 and TRBJ1-1; D gene ambiguous. Germline lookup yields CDR1 SEHNR and CDR2 FQNEAQ (reference sequence). V dropped 0 bases and J dropped 0 bases, with 8 bases sitting between them. This CDR3 is built from 15 residues. DNA of the CDR3: TGTGCCAGCAGCTTAGCGTCAGGTCTGAACACTGAAGCTTTCTTT. Translation: CASSLASGLNTEAFF.

V is TRBV29-1 and J is TRBJ1-1; 9 bases are shared with TRBD1. V lost 7 bases and J lost 5; bases outside the gene matches: 11. This CDR3 has 14 amino acids. Germline assignment: CDR1 SQVTM and CDR2 ANQGSEA. CDR3 bases: TGCAGCGCTGGGGGGGGACAGGGTCTTACTGAAGCTTTCTTT. This codes for CSAGGGQGLTEAFF.

This sequence joins TRBV18 and TRBJ2-2; the match to TRBD1 covers 7 bases. Trimming at V came to 5 bases and at J to 3 bases, leaving 6 bases not matched to a gene. CDR3 length: 15 amino acids. Germline V gives CDR1 KGHSH, CDR2 LQKENI. CDR3 DNA sequence: TGTGCCAGCTCAAATCGACAGGGCGACACCGGGGAGCTGTTTTTT. Protein: CASSNRQGDTGELFF.

The gene calls are TRBV27 and TRBJ1-2; perhaps TRBD1 as D (5 bases). Germline V CDR1 and CDR2: MNHEY, SMNVEV (reference sequence). The CDR3 spans 15 residues. Trimming removed 0 bases at V and 8 bases at J, with 16 bases between. The CDR3 DNA is TGTGCCAGCAGTTTATCGGGGCCCGGAGTGGGGGGCTACACCTTC. This translates into CASSLSGPGVGGYTF.

V is TRBV10-3 and J is TRBJ2-6, with TRBD1 matching 9 bases. CDR3 length: 18 residues. Germline loops: CDR1 ENHRY, CDR2 SYGVKD. V gave up 4 bases and J gave up 0 bases; unmatched junction bases: 7. This CDR3 is CAISGSGQGSSGANVLTF. The DNA of the CDR3 is TGTGCCATCAGTGGATCGGGACAGGGAAGCTCTGGGGCCAACGTCCTGACTTTC.

V is TRBV3-1 (or the pseudogene TRBV3-2) and J is TRBJ2-7; possible D gene TRBD2, 5 bases. V was pared by 4 bases and J by 7 bases, with 20 bases between. Germline assignment: CDR1 LGHDT and CDR2 YNNKEL (reference sequence). There are 15 residues in the CDR3. The CDR3 region is CASSLGTLGDPEQYF. CDR3 coding DNA: TGTGCCAGCAGCCTCGGAACCCTGGGAGATCCTGAGCAGTACTTC.

The CDR3 spells CASSLDLAGGEDPYEQYF. CDR3 in DNA: TGTGCCAGCAGCTTAGACCTAGCGGGAGGGGAGGACCCCTACGAGCAGTACTTC. The chain has TRBV11-2 and TRBJ2-7; 12 bases are shared with TRBD2. CDR1 and CDR2 (germline): SGHAT, FQNNGV. This CDR3 has 18 amino acids. V was pared by 0 bases and J by 2 bases, with 8 bases of the junction left unmatched.

The J gene is TRBJ1-1, the V gene TRBV4-2; weak D call: TRBD1 (5 bases). CDR3 length equals 16 residues. The germline V and J ends were trimmed by 0 bases and 2 bases, with 13 bases remaining between them. Germline-derived CDR1 and CDR2 are LGHNA and YNFKEQ. Written as DNA, the CDR3 is TGTGCCAGCAGCCAAGATGGGGCCCGGCCAAACACTGAAGCTTTCTTT. Protein: CASSQDGARPNTEAFF.

The rearrangement joins TRBV10-3 to TRBJ2-7; perhaps TRBD1 as D (6 bases). The CDR3 extends over 13 amino acids. In germline, CDR1 is ENHRY, CDR2 SYGVKD. Trimming stripped 5 bases from V and 1 base from J, with 9 bases between. The CDR3 here is CAISFGQSYEQYF. The CDR3 nucleotides read TGTGCCATCAGTTTCGGACAGTCCTACGAGCAGTACTTC.

The chain combines TRBV15 with TRBJ2-3; 8 nucleotides align to TRBD2. The J segment lost 0 bases and the V segment lost 0 bases, leaving 5 bases of the junction unmatched. The germline V gene encodes CDR1 LNHNV and CDR2 YYDKDF (reference sequence). The CDR3 has 17 residues. This CDR3 reads CATSRELSSGSTDTQYF. For the CDR3, the DNA is TGTGCCACCAGCAGAGAGCTCTCTAGCGGGAGCACAGATACGCAGTATTTT.

This chain links TRBV5-1 with TRBJ2-3, with 10 bases fitting TRBD2. The V gene's germline CDR1 is SGHRS and CDR2 YFSETQ. Trimming cost V 7 bases and J 3 bases; bases outside gene matches: 8. The CDR3 is 15 amino acids. CDR3 in amino acids: CASSIAGGGTDTQYF. As DNA, the CDR3 is TGCGCCAGCTCCATAGCGGGGGGTGGGACAGATACGCAGTATTTT.

The rearrangement uses TRBV19 and TRBJ1-4; 9 nucleotides line up with TRBD1. Germline values: CDR1 LNHDA, CDR2 SQIVND (reference sequence). This CDR3 has 15 amino acids. J gave up 7 bases and V 5 bases, and 8 bases lay outside the gene matches. The CDR3 protein is CASSATGGATEKLFF. CDR3 DNA: TGTGCCAGTAGTGCAACAGGGGGCGCGACTGAAAAACTGTTTTTT.

This clone was detected only once. The V call is TRBV11-1, the J call TRBJ1-2; no firm D call. This CDR3 region has 14 residues. Trimming stripped 2 bases from V and 3 bases from J, with 10 bases between. Germline CDR1 is SGHAT and CDR2 is FQDESV (reference sequence). The CDR3 loop reads CASSLYGEDYGYTF. The CDR3 nucleotides are TGTGCCAGCAGCTTATACGGGGAGGACTATGGCTACACCTTC.

The gene calls are TRBV6-5 and TRBJ1-5, with 7 bases aligning to TRBD1. Germline values: CDR1 MNHEY, CDR2 SVGAGI. The V and J ends lost 8 bases and 0 bases, in that order; junction bases with no gene match: 7. The CDR3 length is 15 residues. The CDR3 DNA reads as TGTGCCAGCGCTCGGGACAGATATAGCAATCAGCCCCAGCATTTT. It codes for CASARDRYSNQPQHF.

This clone has only a few counts. V is TRBV7-9 and J is TRBJ2-2; 12 nucleotides match TRBD2. V lost 0 bases, J lost 4 bases, and 6 bases stayed unmatched. The CDR3 extends over 18 amino acids. CDR1 is SEHNR, CDR2 FQNEAQ, per germline (reference sequence). CDR3 protein: CASSLALRGLAGTGELFF. As DNA, the CDR3 is TGTGCCAGCAGCTTAGCTTTGAGGGGACTAGCGGGCACCGGGGAGCTGTTTTTT.